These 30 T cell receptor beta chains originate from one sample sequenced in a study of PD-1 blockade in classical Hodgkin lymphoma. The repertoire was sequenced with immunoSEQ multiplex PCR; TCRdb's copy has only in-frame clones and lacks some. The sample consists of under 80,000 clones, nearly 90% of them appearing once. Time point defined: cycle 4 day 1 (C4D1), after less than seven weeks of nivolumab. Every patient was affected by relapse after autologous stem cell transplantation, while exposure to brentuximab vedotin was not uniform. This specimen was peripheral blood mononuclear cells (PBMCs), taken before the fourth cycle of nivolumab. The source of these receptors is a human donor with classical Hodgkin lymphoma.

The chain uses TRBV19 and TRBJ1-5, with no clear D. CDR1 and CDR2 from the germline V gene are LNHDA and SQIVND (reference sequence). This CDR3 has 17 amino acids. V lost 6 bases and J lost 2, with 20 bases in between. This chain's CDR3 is CASSPKATQLGNQPQHF. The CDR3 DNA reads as TGTGCCAGTAGCCCCAAAGCGACACAGTTAGGCAATCAGCCCCAGCATTTT.

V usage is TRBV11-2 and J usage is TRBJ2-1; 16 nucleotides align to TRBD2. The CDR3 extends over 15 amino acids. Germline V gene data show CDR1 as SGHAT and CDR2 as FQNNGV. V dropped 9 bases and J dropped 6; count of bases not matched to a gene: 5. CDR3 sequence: CASGTSGGAPNEQFF. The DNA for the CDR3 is TGTGCCAGTGGGACTAGCGGGGGGGCCCCCAATGAGCAGTTCTTC.

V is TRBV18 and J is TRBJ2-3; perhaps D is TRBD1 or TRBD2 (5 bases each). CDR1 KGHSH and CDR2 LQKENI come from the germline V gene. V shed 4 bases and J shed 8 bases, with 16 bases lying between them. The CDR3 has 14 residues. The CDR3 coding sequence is TGTGCCAGCTCACAGGGACCGAACACGGGTACGCAGTATTTT. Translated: CASSQGPNTGTQYF.

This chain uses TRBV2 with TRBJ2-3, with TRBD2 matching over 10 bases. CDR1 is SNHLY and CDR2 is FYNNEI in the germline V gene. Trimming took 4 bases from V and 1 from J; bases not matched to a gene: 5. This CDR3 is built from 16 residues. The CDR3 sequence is CASSARAGGRTDTQYF. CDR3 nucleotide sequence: TGTGCCAGCAGTGCACGAGCGGGGGGGCGCACAGATACGCAGTATTTT.

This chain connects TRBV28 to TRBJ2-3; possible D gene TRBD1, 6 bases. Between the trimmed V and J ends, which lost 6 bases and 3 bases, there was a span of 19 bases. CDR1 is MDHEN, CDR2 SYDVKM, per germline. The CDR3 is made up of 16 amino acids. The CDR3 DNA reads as TGTGCCAGCAGATCTGCAGGGGTCTCCTTTACAGATACGCAGTATTTT. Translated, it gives CASRSAGVSFTDTQYF.

The CDR3: CASSLDEGLNQPQHF. CDR3 nucleotides: TGTGCCAGCAGCTTAGACGAGGGGCTCAATCAGCCCCAGCATTTT. The chain links TRBV7-6 to TRBJ1-5; D may be TRBD1 (5 bases). V dropped 1 base and J dropped 3 bases, with 10 bases sitting between them. CDR1 and CDR2 (germline): SGHVS, FNYEAQ. This CDR3 has 15 amino acids. The full variable domain, with the rest looked up from reference TRBV7-6 and TRBJ1-5, is GAGVSQSPRYKVTKRGQDVALRCDPISGHVSLYWYRQALGQGPEFLTYFNYEAQQDKSGLPNDRFSAERPEGSISTLTIQRTEQRDSAMYRCASSLDEGLNQPQHFGDGTRLSIL.

CDR3 protein: CASSPDSGIYYNEQFF. The DNA of the CDR3 is TGCGCCAGCAGCCCTGATTCCGGGATATACTACAATGAGCAGTTCTTC. The chain recombines TRBV4-1 with TRBJ2-1; weak D call: TRBD2 (5 bases). This CDR3 is built from 16 residues. The V end lost 4 bases, the J end lost 3 bases, and 16 bases lay between the germline ends. The germline CDR1 and CDR2 sequences are MGHRA and YSYEKL.

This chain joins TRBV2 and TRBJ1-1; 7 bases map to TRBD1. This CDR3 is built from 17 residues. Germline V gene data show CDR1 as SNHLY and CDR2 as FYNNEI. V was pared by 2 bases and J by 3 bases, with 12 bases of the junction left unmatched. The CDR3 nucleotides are TGTGCCAGCAGTGAACCCCCGCCCAGGGGGGAGGACACTGAAGCTTTCTTT. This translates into CASSEPPPRGEDTEAFF.

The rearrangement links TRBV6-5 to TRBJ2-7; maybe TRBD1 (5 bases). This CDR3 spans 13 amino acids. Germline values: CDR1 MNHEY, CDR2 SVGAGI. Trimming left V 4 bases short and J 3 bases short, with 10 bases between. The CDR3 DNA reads TGTGCCAGCAGTTTTTGGCAGGGCTACGAGCAGTACTTC. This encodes CASSFWQGYEQYF.

CDR3 nucleotides: TGCGCCAGCAGCGGGGACAGCAATGAAAAACTGTTTTTT. Encoded protein: CASSGDSNEKLFF. The J gene is TRBJ1-4, the V gene TRBV5-1, with 7 bases lining up with TRBD1. In germline, CDR1 is SGHRS, CDR2 YFSETQ. The CDR3 sequence is 13 residues long. V gave up 4 bases and J gave up 5 bases; unmatched junction bases: 2. Full variable domain (rest looked up from reference TRBV5-1 and TRBJ1-4): KAGVTQTPRYLIKTRGQQVTLSCSPISGHRSVSWYQQTPGQGLQFLFEYFSETQRNKGNFPGRFSGRQFSNSRSEMNVSTLELGDSALYLCASSGDSNEKLFFGSGTQLSVL.

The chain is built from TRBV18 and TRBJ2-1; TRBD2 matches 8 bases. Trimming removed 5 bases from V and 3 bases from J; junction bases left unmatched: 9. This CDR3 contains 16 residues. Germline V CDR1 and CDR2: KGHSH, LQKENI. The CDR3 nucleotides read TGTGCCAGCTCAAGCCTGAGGGCGGGAGGCTACAATGAGCAGTTCTTC. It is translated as CASSSLRAGGYNEQFF. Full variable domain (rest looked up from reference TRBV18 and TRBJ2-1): NAGVMQNPRHLVRRRGQEARLRCSPMKGHSHVYWYRQLPEEGLKFMVYLQKENIIDESGMPKERFSAEFPKEGPSILRIQQVVRGDSAAYFCASSSLRAGGYNEQFFGPGTRLTVL.

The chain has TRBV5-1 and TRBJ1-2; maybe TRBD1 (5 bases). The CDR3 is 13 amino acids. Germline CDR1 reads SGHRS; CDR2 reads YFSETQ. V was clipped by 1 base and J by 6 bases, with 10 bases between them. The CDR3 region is CASSLILGDGYTF. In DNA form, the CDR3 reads TGCGCCAGCAGCTTGATCTTGGGGGATGGCTACACCTTC. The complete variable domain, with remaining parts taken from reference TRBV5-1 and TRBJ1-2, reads KAGVTQTPRYLIKTRGQQVTLSCSPISGHRSVSWYQQTPGQGLQFLFEYFSETQRNKGNFPGRFSGRQFSNSRSEMNVSTLELGDSALYLCASSLILGDGYTFGSGTRLTVV.

The CDR3 loop reads CASSSARDTSYEQYF. The CDR3 nucleotides are TGTGCCAGCAGTTCTGCCCGGGACACCTCCTACGAGCAGTACTTC. The chain uses TRBV7-8 and TRBJ2-7; possible D gene TRBD1, 6 bases. V lost 6 bases and J 0 bases, leaving 15 bases between the germline ends. The CDR3 loop spans 15 amino acids. Germline lookup yields CDR1 SGHVS and CDR2 FQNEAQ.

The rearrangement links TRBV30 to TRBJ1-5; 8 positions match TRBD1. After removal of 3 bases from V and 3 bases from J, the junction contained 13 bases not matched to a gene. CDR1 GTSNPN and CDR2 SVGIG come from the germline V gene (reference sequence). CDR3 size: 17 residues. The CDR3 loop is CAWSLAGGGGANQPQHF. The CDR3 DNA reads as TGTGCCTGGAGCCTGGCAGGGGGCGGGGGGGCCAATCAGCCCCAGCATTTT. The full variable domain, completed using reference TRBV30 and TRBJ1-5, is SQTIHQWPATLVQPVGSPLSLECTVEGTSNPNLYWYRQAAGRGLQLLFYSVGIGQISSEVPQNLSASRPQDRQFILSSKKLLLSDSGFYLCAWSLAGGGGANQPQHFGDGTRLSIL.

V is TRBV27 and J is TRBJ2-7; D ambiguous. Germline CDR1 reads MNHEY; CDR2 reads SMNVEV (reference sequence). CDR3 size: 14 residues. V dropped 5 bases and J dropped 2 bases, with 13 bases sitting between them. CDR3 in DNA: TGTGCCAGCAGTGAAGATTACAGCCCCTACGAGCAGTACTTC. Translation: CASSEDYSPYEQYF.

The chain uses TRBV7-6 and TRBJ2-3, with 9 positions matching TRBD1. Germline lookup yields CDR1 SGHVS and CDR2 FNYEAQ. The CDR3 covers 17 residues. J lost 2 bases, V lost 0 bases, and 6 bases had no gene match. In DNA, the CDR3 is TGTGCCAGCAGCTTAGCTATTGACAGGGGGAACACAGATACGCAGTATTTT. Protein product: CASSLAIDRGNTDTQYF.

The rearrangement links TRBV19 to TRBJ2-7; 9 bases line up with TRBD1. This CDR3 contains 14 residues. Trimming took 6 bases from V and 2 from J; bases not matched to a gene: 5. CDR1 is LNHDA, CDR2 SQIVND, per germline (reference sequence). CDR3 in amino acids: CASSRTGVTYEQYF. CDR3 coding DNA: TGTGCCAGTAGCCGGACAGGGGTAACCTACGAGCAGTACTTC.

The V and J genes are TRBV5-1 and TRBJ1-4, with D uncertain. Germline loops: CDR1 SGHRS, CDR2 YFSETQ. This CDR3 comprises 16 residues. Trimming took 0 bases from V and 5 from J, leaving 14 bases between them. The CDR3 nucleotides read TGCGCCAGCAGCTTGGTTTTCGGGCAGCCAAATGAAAAACTGTTTTTT. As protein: CASSLVFGQPNEKLFF.

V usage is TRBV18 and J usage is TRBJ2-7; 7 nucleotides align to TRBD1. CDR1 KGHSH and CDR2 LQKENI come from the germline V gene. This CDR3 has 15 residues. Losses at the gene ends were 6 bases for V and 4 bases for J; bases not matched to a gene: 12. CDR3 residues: CASSLGQVDLYEQYF. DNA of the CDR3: TGTGCCAGCTCCCTAGGACAGGTAGACTTGTACGAGCAGTACTTC.

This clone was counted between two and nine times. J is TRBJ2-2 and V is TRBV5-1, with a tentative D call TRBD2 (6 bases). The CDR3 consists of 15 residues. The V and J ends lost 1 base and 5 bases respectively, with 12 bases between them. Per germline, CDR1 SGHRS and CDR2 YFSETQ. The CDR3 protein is CASSLSGVGTGELFF. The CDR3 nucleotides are TGCGCCAGCAGCTTGTCGGGGGTCGGGACCGGGGAGCTGTTTTTT.

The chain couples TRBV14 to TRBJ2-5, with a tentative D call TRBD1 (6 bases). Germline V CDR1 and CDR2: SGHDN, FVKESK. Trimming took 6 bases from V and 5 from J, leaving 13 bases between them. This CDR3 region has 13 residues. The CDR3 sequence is CASSPDRVETQYF. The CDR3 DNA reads TGTGCCAGCAGTCCGGACAGAGTGGAGACCCAGTACTTC.

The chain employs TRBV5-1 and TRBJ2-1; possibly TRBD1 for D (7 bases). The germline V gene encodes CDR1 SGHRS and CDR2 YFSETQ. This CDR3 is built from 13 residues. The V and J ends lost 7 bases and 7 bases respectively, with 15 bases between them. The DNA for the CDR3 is TGCGCCAGCGCAACCCAGGGGGGAAATGAGCAGTTCTTC. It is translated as CASATQGGNEQFF.

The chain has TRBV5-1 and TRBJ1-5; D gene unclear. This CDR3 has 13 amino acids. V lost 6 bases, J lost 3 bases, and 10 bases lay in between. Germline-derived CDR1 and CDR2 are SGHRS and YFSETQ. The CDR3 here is CASNITDNQPQHF. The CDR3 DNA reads TGCGCCAGCAACATCACAGACAATCAGCCCCAGCATTTT.

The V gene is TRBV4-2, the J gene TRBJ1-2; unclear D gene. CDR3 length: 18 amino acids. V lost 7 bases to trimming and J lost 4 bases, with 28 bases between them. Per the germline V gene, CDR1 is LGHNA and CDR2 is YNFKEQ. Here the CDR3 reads CASTALLSREIFIYGYTF. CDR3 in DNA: TGTGCCAGCACGGCCCTTTTAAGCCGGGAGATATTCATCTATGGCTACACCTTC.

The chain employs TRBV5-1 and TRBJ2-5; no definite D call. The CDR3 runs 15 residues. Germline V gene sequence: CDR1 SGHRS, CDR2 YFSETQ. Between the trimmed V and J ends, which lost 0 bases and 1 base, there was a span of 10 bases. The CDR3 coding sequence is TGCGCCAGCAGCTTGGCCTTGGGCTTCCAAGAGACCCAGTACTTC. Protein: CASSLALGFQETQYF.

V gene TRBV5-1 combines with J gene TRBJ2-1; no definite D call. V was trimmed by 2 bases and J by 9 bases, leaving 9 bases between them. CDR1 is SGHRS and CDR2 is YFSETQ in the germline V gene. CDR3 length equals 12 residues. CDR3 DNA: TGCGCCAGCAGCTTCAGCTTGAGTGAGCAGTTCTTC. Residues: CASSFSLSEQFF.

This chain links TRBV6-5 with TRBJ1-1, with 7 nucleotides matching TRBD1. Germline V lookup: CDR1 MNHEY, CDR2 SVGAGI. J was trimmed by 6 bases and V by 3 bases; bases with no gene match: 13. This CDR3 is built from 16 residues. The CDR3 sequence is CASSYDWYRGGPEAFF. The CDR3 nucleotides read TGTGCCAGCAGTTATGACTGGTACAGGGGTGGGCCTGAAGCTTTCTTT.

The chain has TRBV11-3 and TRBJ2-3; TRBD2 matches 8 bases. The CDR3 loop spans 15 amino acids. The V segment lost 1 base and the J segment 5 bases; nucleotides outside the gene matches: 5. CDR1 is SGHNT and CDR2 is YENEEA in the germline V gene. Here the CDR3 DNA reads TGTGCCAGCAGCTTAGCGGGTAGCGGGGTAGATACGCAGTATTTT. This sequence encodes CASSLAGSGVDTQYF.

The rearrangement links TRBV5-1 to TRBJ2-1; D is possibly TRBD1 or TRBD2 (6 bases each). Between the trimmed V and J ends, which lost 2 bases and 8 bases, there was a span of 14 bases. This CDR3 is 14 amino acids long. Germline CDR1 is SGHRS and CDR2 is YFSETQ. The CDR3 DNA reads TGCGCCAGCAGCTTACAGGGAGGTATTGATGAGCAGTTCTTC. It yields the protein CASSLQGGIDEQFF.

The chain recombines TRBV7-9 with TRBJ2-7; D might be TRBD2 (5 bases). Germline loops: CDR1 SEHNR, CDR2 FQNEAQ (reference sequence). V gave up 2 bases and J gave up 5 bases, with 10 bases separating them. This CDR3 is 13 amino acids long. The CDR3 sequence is CASSLPGVHEQYF. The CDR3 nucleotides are TGTGCCAGCAGCTTACCCGGGGTCCACGAGCAGTACTTC.